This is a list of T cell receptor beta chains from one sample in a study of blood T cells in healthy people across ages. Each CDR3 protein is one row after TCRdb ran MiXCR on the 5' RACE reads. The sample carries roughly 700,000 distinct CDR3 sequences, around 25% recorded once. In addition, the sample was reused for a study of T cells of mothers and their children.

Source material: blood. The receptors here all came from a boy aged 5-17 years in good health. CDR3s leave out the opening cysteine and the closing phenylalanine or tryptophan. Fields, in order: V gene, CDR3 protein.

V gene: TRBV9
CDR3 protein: ASSPGTSLETQY

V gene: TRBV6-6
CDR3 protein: ASSPSGQDKYEQY

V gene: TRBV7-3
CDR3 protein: ASSLAEPRRNIQY

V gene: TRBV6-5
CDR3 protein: ASSYSRNQPQH

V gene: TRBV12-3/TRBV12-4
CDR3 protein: ASSSRLENTEAF

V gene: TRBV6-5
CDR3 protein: ASNQGATGELF

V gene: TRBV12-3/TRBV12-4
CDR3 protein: ASSFSLQGRF

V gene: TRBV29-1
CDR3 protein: SVEGQGYGYT

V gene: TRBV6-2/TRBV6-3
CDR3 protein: ASSYGGQVKAKNIQY

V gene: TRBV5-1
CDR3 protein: ASSLTSGSNEQF

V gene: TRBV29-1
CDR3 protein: SAGEAGYEQY

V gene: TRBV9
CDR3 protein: ASSVITDTQY

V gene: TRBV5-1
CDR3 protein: ASSSRTAEKLF

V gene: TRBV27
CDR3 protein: ASSPASFGENSPLH

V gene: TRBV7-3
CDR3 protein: ASSATRTGELF

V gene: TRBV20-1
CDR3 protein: SAMVLQETQY

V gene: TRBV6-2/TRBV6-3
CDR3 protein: ASSYSAVTQY

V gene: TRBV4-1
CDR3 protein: ASSQGTGAGDSPLH

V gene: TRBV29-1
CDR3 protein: SVAMRSGAYEQY

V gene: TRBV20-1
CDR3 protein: SAKEQGRGGTDTQY

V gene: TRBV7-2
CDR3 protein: ASSSYRGTQY

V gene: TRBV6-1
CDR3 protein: ASSDRDRGSYT